This TCR beta chain was profiled in a study of blood T cell repertoires in COVID-19. Study at large: Nucleic acid was either cDNA or gDNA, and it came from T cells, B-cell-depleted T cells, or PBMCs.

This CDR3 is 13 amino acids long. Germline loops: CDR1 SGHNT, CDR2 YYREEE (reference sequence). V lost 0 bases and J 1 base, leaving 4 bases between the germline ends. Method: immunoSEQ multiplex PCR; TCRdb's copy keeps in-frame clones and lacks some. Here the sample spans 70,000 to 95,000 clones, roughly 77% being singletons. V gene TRBV5-4 combines with J gene TRBJ1-1; D unresolved. The specimen sequenced was peripheral blood. This clonotype was obtained from a human donor in a cohort sampled during active COVID-19. This CDR3 is CASSLVANTEAFF. The CDR3 DNA is TGTGCCAGCAGCTTGGTGGCGAACACTGAAGCTTTCTTT.